This TCR beta chain was captured in a study of shared clonotypes between healthy human individuals. Study-level points and caveats: Sequencing depth was predicted to influence how clonotypes are shared among donors. The sharing of 5% to 5.5% of naive CD4 clonotypes was seen across several donors.

Germline V CDR1 and CDR2: ENHRY, SYGVKD. V dropped 6 bases and J dropped 1 base, with 15 bases sitting between them. The CDR3 runs to 15 residues. Donors had no recently reported acute infections or vaccinations and were HIV-negative. As regards this clone: Its antigen is unknown.

Measured with immunoSEQ multiplex PCR; TCRdb has only the in-frame clones, and not every one. The repertoire holds about a million clones, with about three quarters as singletons. The receptor was isolated from a man aged 18 to 29 in good health. The chain has TRBV10-3 and TRBJ1-1; a possible D gene is TRBD1 (6 bases). The sample taken for sequencing was memory CD4+ T cells sorted from blood. Subset denoted: CD45RA-negative fraction. CDR3 amino acids: CAIRDSRGSNTEAFF. CDR3 nucleotides: TGTGCCATCAGGGACAGCCGGGGCTCGAACACTGAAGCTTTCTTT.